Presented here are 28 T cell receptor beta chains from one specimen sequenced in a study of blood T cell repertoires in COVID-19. Only in-frame clones appear in the TCRdb table, and some are missing; sequencing was by immunoSEQ multiplex PCR. The sample holds roughly 250,000 clones; around 90% are singletons and the top ten take under 2.5%. Sequenced material: PBMCs or T cells enriched from blood (not recorded which). Source of these receptors: a woman younger than 35 who had recovered from COVID-19.

The gene calls are TRBV18 and TRBJ1-2, with D possibly matching TRBD1 (5 bases). Germline V gives CDR1 KGHSH, CDR2 LQKENI. The CDR3 has 14 amino acids. V was pared by 3 bases and J by 1 base, with 9 bases between. The CDR3 DNA is TGTGCCAGCTCACCTGACAGAAATAACTATGGCTACACCTTC. It yields the protein CASSPDRNNYGYTF.

The CDR3 sequence: CASSLDRGVYNEQFF. The DNA for the CDR3 is TGTGCCAGCAGCCTCGACAGGGGCGTTTACAATGAGCAGTTCTTC. The gene calls are TRBV7-3 and TRBJ2-1, with TRBD1 matching 8 bases. V dropped 5 bases and J dropped 4; count of bases not matched to a gene: 7. Germline V gives CDR1 SGHTA, CDR2 FQGTGA. The CDR3 totals 15 residues.

The chain links TRBV6-1 to TRBJ1-1; 7 bases are a match to TRBD1. Trimming removed 3 bases from V and 0 bases from J; junction bases left unmatched: 7. Germline V lookup: CDR1 MNHNS, CDR2 SASEGT. This CDR3 spans 16 amino acids. CDR3 sequence (DNA): TGTGCCAGCAGTGATTCTCGGGACAGACTGAACACTGAAGCTTTCTTT. Translated, it gives CASSDSRDRLNTEAFF.

The genes are TRBV2 and TRBJ1-5, with TRBD1 matching over 9 bases. Trimming cost V 2 bases and J 6 bases; bases outside gene matches: 5. Germline lookup yields CDR1 SNHLY and CDR2 FYNNEI. The CDR3 runs to 15 residues. DNA for the CDR3: TGTGCCAGCAGTGAAATACAGGGGGCAGGTCAGCCCCAGCATTTT. It codes for CASSEIQGAGQPQHF.

This rearrangement joins TRBV29-1 to TRBJ1-2, with D tentatively TRBD1 (5 bases). Germline V gives CDR1 SQVTM, CDR2 ANQGSEA. Trimming stripped 4 bases from V and 2 bases from J, with 8 bases between. This CDR3 is built from 12 residues. The CDR3 DNA follows: TGCAGCGTTGCACCAGGGAACTATGGCTACACCTTC. As protein: CSVAPGNYGYTF.

The genes are TRBV9 and TRBJ2-1; D not certain. The germline gives CDR1 SGDLS, CDR2 YYNGEE. The V and J ends lost 2 bases and 6 bases respectively, with 12 bases between them. This CDR3 region has 14 residues. CDR3 loop: CASSVGVASNEQFF. CDR3 sequence (DNA): TGTGCCAGCAGCGTCGGAGTAGCTAGCAATGAGCAGTTCTTC.

The V gene is TRBV9, the J gene TRBJ2-2; tentative D call: TRBD1 (7 bases). The CDR3 has 16 residues. Germline loops: CDR1 SGDLS, CDR2 YYNGEE. Between the trimmed V and J ends, which lost 4 bases and 6 bases, there was a span of 19 bases. For the CDR3, the DNA is TGTGCCAGCAGCCCTAGGCAGGGGGGCCTCCCCGGGGAGCTGTTTTTT. Amino acid sequence: CASSPRQGGLPGELFF.

V gene TRBV7-9 combines with J gene TRBJ1-2; 7 bases are a match to TRBD1. The germline V gene encodes CDR1 SEHNR and CDR2 FQNEAQ (reference sequence). Trimming cost V 7 bases and J 6 bases; bases outside gene matches: 11. CDR3 length equals 14 residues. This chain's CDR3 is CASTDRGGRDGYTF. CDR3 coding DNA: TGTGCCAGCACCGATAGAGGGGGCCGCGATGGCTACACCTTC.

The J gene is TRBJ2-3, the V gene TRBV7-2, with a possible D match to TRBD2 (5 bases). Per germline, CDR1 SGHTA and CDR2 FQGNSA. With 5 bases removed from V and 0 bases from J, the gap between germline ends came to 18 bases. CDR3 size: 17 residues. The CDR3 sequence: CASSAITRSRSTDTQYF. The CDR3 DNA follows: TGTGCCAGCAGCGCGATAACTAGGAGTCGGAGCACAGATACGCAGTATTTT. The full variable domain, with the rest looked up from reference TRBV7-2 and TRBJ2-3, is GAGVSQSPSNKVTEKGKDVELRCDPISGHTALYWYRQSLGQGLEFLIYFQGNSAPDKSGLPSDRFSAERTGGSVSTLTIQRTQQEDSAVYLCASSAITRSRSTDTQYFGPGTRLTVL.

The rearrangement joins TRBV6-5 to TRBJ1-1, with a possible D match to TRBD1 (5 bases). Deletions cut 6 bases from V and 0 bases from J, with 11 bases between. CDR1 is MNHEY, CDR2 SVGAGI, per germline. This CDR3 spans 14 amino acids. The CDR3 sequence: CASRGRGLNTEAFF. The CDR3 coding sequence is TGTGCCAGCAGGGGGAGGGGCCTGAACACTGAAGCTTTCTTT.

The V call is TRBV29-1, the J call TRBJ1-1; 7 bases align to TRBD1. There are 13 residues in the CDR3. Trimming removed 6 bases from V and 3 bases from J; junction bases left unmatched: 7. Germline V gives CDR1 SQVTM, CDR2 ANQGSEA. This chain's CDR3 is CSVEQGRDTEAFF. The CDR3 DNA follows: TGCAGCGTAGAACAGGGGAGAGACACTGAAGCTTTCTTT.

J is TRBJ2-1 and V is TRBV2, with TRBD2 matching 16 bases. CDR1 and CDR2 (germline): SNHLY, FYNNEI. The V gene end was trimmed by 6 bases and the J gene end by 10 bases; junction bases not matched to a gene: 6. This CDR3 comprises 15 residues. CDR3 loop: CASRGLAGGPSEQFF. The CDR3, as DNA: TGTGCCAGCAGGGGACTAGCGGGAGGGCCCTCAGAGCAGTTCTTC.

V and J are TRBV6-1 and TRBJ1-3; D uncertain. V lost 2 bases and J 0 bases, leaving 8 bases between the germline ends. The germline V gene has CDR1 MNHNS and CDR2 SASEGT. CDR3 length: 15 amino acids. The chain's CDR3 is CASSERVDSGNTIYF. In DNA, the CDR3 is TGTGCCAGCAGTGAACGGGTTGACTCTGGAAACACCATATATTTT.

The J gene is TRBJ1-1, the V gene TRBV18, with D possibly TRBD1 on 5 matching bases. The CDR3 consists of 17 residues. Germline CDR1 KGHSH, CDR2 LQKENI. The germline V and J ends were trimmed by 3 bases and 5 bases, with 22 bases remaining between them. In DNA, the CDR3 is TGTGCCAGCTCACCGAGGACTGGGGCGGGAACACCGACTGAAGCTTTCTTT. This sequence encodes CASSPRTGAGTPTEAFF.

This clone was detected a few times. The J gene is TRBJ2-1, the V gene TRBV5-1; TRBD2 agrees at 14 bases. V was clipped by 4 bases and J by 8 bases; unmatched bases: 8. The CDR3 spans 16 residues. Germline CDR1 is SGHRS and CDR2 is YFSETQ. The CDR3 spells CASSPPTSGRVHEQFF. The CDR3 DNA follows: TGCGCCAGCAGCCCACCGACTAGCGGGAGGGTTCATGAGCAGTTCTTC.

The J gene is TRBJ2-1, the V gene TRBV5-1; the D gene is possibly TRBD1 (6 bases). Germline V gives CDR1 SGHRS, CDR2 YFSETQ. This CDR3 contains 13 residues. V lost 1 base, J lost 8 bases, and 10 bases lay in between. The CDR3 region is CASSLLGAYEQFF. CDR3 coding DNA: TGCGCCAGCAGCTTGCTGGGGGCCTATGAGCAGTTCTTC.

The genes are TRBV5-1 and TRBJ2-3; 10 bases agree with TRBD2. This CDR3 contains 18 residues. V gave up 6 bases and J gave up 0 bases; unmatched junction bases: 13. Germline V lookup: CDR1 SGHRS, CDR2 YFSETQ. DNA of the CDR3: TGCGCCAGCAACCGTAGACTAGCGGGTCCCGCTAGCACAGATACGCAGTATTTT. Translation: CASNRRLAGPASTDTQYF.

This sequence joins TRBV11-2 and TRBJ2-3; a possible D gene is TRBD1 (6 bases). The ends were cut back, 3 bases at V and 2 bases at J, with 12 bases in the middle. The CDR3 loop spans 15 amino acids. In germline, CDR1 is SGHAT, CDR2 FQNNGV. The CDR3 is CASSFLQGDTDTQYF. CDR3 sequence (DNA): TGTGCCAGCAGCTTCTTACAGGGCGACACAGATACGCAGTATTTT.

J is TRBJ1-3 and V is TRBV6-6; D unresolved. Germline V gene lookup returns CDR1 MNHNY and CDR2 SVGAGI (reference sequence). The length of the CDR3 is 15 residues. Trimming cost V 4 bases and J 0 bases, with 10 bases left between them. CDR3 bases: TGTGCCAGCAGTTTGCGAGATATCTCTGGAAACACCATATATTTT. Amino acid sequence: CASSLRDISGNTIYF.

The rearrangement joins TRBV9 to TRBJ2-1; 9 positions match TRBD2. CDR3 length: 14 residues. The V gene's germline CDR1 is SGDLS and CDR2 YYNGEE. V lost 2 bases to trimming and J lost 9 bases; unmatched junction nucleotides: 6. In nucleotides, the CDR3 is TGTGCCAGCAGCGTGGCGGGGGGGCTTGGTGAGCAGTTCTTC. It is translated as CASSVAGGLGEQFF.

The table lists this clone with a count of one. J is TRBJ2-1 and V is TRBV20-1, with a possible D match to TRBD2 (7 bases). V was trimmed by 3 bases and J by 7 bases, leaving 16 bases between them. In germline, CDR1 is DFQATT, CDR2 SNEGSKA (reference sequence). This CDR3 comprises 14 residues. The CDR3 sequence is CSASEAGALNEQFF. CDR3 DNA sequence: TGCAGTGCTAGTGAGGCGGGGGCTTTGAATGAGCAGTTCTTC.

This rearrangement joins TRBV7-8 to TRBJ1-5; possible D gene TRBD1, 5 bases. This CDR3 is built from 15 residues. The germline V gene has CDR1 SGHVS and CDR2 FQNEAQ. Between the trimmed V and J ends, which lost 2 bases and 6 bases, there was a span of 14 bases. The CDR3 spells CASSLQGGVGQPQHF. The CDR3 region has the DNA TGTGCCAGCAGCTTACAGGGAGGGGTTGGTCAGCCCCAGCATTTT.

The rearrangement links TRBV4-1 to TRBJ1-5, with TRBD1 as a possible D gene (5 bases). CDR3 length: 16 amino acids. Germline CDR1 MGHRA, CDR2 YSYEKL. V lost 3 bases and J 0 bases, leaving 12 bases between the germline ends. The CDR3 coding sequence is TGCGCCAGCAGCCAGACCGGGACTCATAGCAATCAGCCCCAGCATTTT. Translated: CASSQTGTHSNQPQHF.

This clone appeared once. V usage is TRBV5-1 and J usage is TRBJ2-1; perhaps TRBD1 as D (6 bases). Germline CDR1 is SGHRS and CDR2 is YFSETQ. The CDR3 totals 12 residues. V lost 2 bases and J 8 bases, leaving 8 bases between the germline ends. CDR3 nucleotides: TGCGCCAGCAGCTTCAGGGGCTATGAGCAGTTCTTC. Translated: CASSFRGYEQFF. The variable domain in full, completed from reference TRBV5-1 and TRBJ2-1, reads KAGVTQTPRYLIKTRGQQVTLSCSPISGHRSVSWYQQTPGQGLQFLFEYFSETQRNKGNFPGRFSGRQFSNSRSEMNVSTLELGDSALYLCASSFRGYEQFFGPGTRLTVL.

The rearrangement uses TRBV7-3 and TRBJ1-1, with D tentatively TRBD1 (6 bases). The ends were cut back, 4 bases at V and 6 bases at J, with 15 bases in the middle. The CDR3 spans 14 residues. CDR1 SGHTA and CDR2 FQGTGA come from the germline V gene. The CDR3 is CASSSRVGAAEAFF. Written as DNA, the CDR3 is TGTGCCAGCAGCTCCCGGGTGGGGGCGGCTGAAGCTTTCTTT.

The genes are TRBV2 and TRBJ1-2; possibly TRBD1 for D (5 bases). The CDR3 runs to 13 residues. V shed 2 bases and J shed 4 bases, with 8 bases lying between them. Per germline, CDR1 SNHLY and CDR2 FYNNEI. The CDR3 DNA sequence: TGTGCCAGCAGTGAAAGACAGATCTATGGCTACACCTTC. Protein sequence: CASSERQIYGYTF.

This clone has just one count. The CDR3 DNA follows: TGTGCCAGCTTCAGGGTCGGGTCGGACACTGAAGCTTTCTTT. Amino acids: CASFRVGSDTEAFF. The chain is built from TRBV28 and TRBJ1-1, with a possible D match to TRBD1 (5 bases). The germline gives CDR1 MDHEN, CDR2 SYDVKM. The CDR3 has 14 residues. V lost 8 bases and J lost 3, with 16 bases in between. Full variable domain (outside the CDR3, taken from reference TRBV28 and TRBJ1-1): DVKVTQSSRYLVKRTGEKVFLECVQDMDHENMFWYRQDPGLGLRLIYFSYDVKMKEKGDIPEGYSVSREKKERFSLILESASTNQTSMYLCASFRVGSDTEAFFGQGTRLTVV.

The gene calls are TRBV9 and TRBJ1-2; 7 bases line up with TRBD1. Germline trimming cut 3 bases from V and 8 bases from J; bases unmatched to any gene: 13. The length of the CDR3 is 15 residues. Germline CDR1 SGDLS, CDR2 YYNGEE. The CDR3 DNA follows: TGTGCCAGCAGCGCCCCGGGAAGGGACAGATGGGGCTACACCTTC. Translation: CASSAPGRDRWGYTF.